What follows is one T cell receptor beta chain and its context. Its target is not known. From the 5' RACE reads, TCRdb called clonotypes with MiXCR, one entry per CDR3 protein. The sample includes approximately 300,000 distinct CDR3 sequences, approximately 8% of them seen just once. This entry is derived from a study of CD8 T cells in ankylosing spondylitis. The V segment lost 5 bases and the J segment 6 bases; nucleotides outside the gene matches: 12. The CDR3 contains 15 residues. Study outcomes and limitations: Blood from ankylosing spondylitis patients appeared to carry a characteristic roughly eight-variant TCR beta motif. Enrichment of disease-linked clones was reportedly significant in matched ankylosing spondylitis synovial fluid.

The chain uses TRBV12-3 or TRBV12-4 and TRBJ2-7, with TRBD2 matching over 8 bases. This TCR was sampled from a male donor with ankylosing spondylitis. The sample comprised blood, either unsorted or a sorted T cell fraction (not recorded which). CDR3 in DNA: TGTGCCAGCAGTGGCGACAGCGGGAGTGGGGTCGAGCAGTACTTC. Its protein product is CASSGDSGSGVEQYF.